This T cell receptor (beta chain) was sequenced in a study of response to subunit inactivated influenza vaccine. TCRdb reprocessed the RT-PCR reads via MiXCR and lists one record per CDR3 protein. The sample holds more than 150,000 distinct CDR3 sequences, around 9.2% seen once. From germline, CDR1 is MDHEN and CDR2 SYDVKM. V was pared by 2 bases and J by 5 bases, with 10 bases between. This CDR3 is built from 14 residues. Only a few counts were recorded for this clonotype. Its target is not known. Study-wide results and limits: Authors suggested each seasonal flu vaccination may recruit only limited numbers of new T cells.

The chain joins TRBV28 to TRBJ2-1; D unclear. This material consisted of non-naive T cells sorted from PBMCs, taken on the day of vaccination. The clonotype was recovered from a man between 50 and 59 years old who received an inactivated influenza vaccine. The CDR3 spells CASSLQVQNNEQFF. The CDR3, as DNA: TGTGCCAGCAGTTTACAGGTACAGAACAATGAGCAGTTCTTC.